The 19 T cell receptor beta chains presented below share a single source sample, sequenced in a study of T cell repertoires in cytomegalovirus infection (dated by TCRdb to about 2019). Sequencing relied on an Illumina HiSeq 1500. TCRdb trimmed public reads at Q25 via fastp, called clones via MiXCR and kept in-frame beta chains. Rows are unified per CDR3 protein, each entry keeping the most common DNA and genes. For this sample there are 490,000 or so distinct CDR3 sequences; over 9% appear just once. The top ten hold more than 8.5% of the sample. Material: PBMCs. All receptors derive from a human donor in good health (CMV status not recorded). Some clones in this sample may be carry-over from other donors' samples.

Many counts were recorded for this clonotype. The V and J genes are TRBV6-1 and TRBJ2-2; TRBD1 aligns across 7 bases. The CDR3 covers 18 residues. Trimming cost V 7 bases and J 2 bases; bases outside gene matches: 16. The germline CDR1 and CDR2 sequences are MNHNS and SASEGT. The CDR3 DNA sequence: TGTGCCAGCACTAAAAAGAATTGGGACAGATCAAACACCGGGGAGCTGTTTTTT. Translating it yields CASTKKNWDRSNTGELFF.

The genes are TRBV6-2 or TRBV6-3 and TRBJ2-3; D is perhaps TRBD2 (6 bases). Germline-derived CDR1 and CDR2 are MNHEY and SVGEGT. This CDR3 spans 17 amino acids. Trimming cost V 2 bases and J 1 base, with 16 bases left between them. For the CDR3, the DNA is TGTGCCAGCAGTTACGACGGATCGGGGGAGGGCACAGATACGCAGTATTTT. Encoded protein: CASSYDGSGEGTDTQYF.

This chain links TRBV2 with TRBJ1-2; unclear D gene. V lost 7 bases and J 7 bases, leaving 19 bases between the germline ends. The CDR3 loop spans 14 amino acids. Germline loops: CDR1 SNHLY, CDR2 FYNNEI. CDR3 sequence reads: CASKDGTDRSGYTF. The CDR3 nucleotides are TGTGCCAGCAAGGATGGAACGGATAGGAGTGGCTACACCTTC.

This clonotype was seen many times. The chain joins TRBV11-1 to TRBJ2-1; the match to TRBD2 covers 10 bases. This CDR3 contains 18 residues. Germline CDR1 reads SGHAT; CDR2 reads FQDESV (reference sequence). J lost 1 base, V lost 1 base, and 7 bases had no gene match. As DNA, the CDR3 is TGTGCCAGCAGCTTAGAAAGAGCGGGGGGGCGATCCTACAATGAGCAGTTCTTC. Its protein product is CASSLERAGGRSYNEQFF.

This clonotype was counted only a few times. The V call is TRBV5-1, the J call TRBJ2-3; D not resolved. The germline CDR1 and CDR2 sequences are SGHRS and YFSETQ. V gave up 2 bases and J gave up 0 bases, with 7 bases separating them. The CDR3 covers 14 residues. CDR3 in amino acids: CASSFDPSTDTQYF. The CDR3 DNA sequence: TGCGCCAGCAGCTTTGACCCAAGCACAGATACGCAGTATTTT.

In its sample, this clonotype was seen many times. The rearrangement links TRBV10-3 to TRBJ2-3; D possibly corresponds to TRBD2 (6 bases). Germline V gene sequence: CDR1 ENHRY, CDR2 SYGVKD. V lost 6 bases, J lost 2 bases, and 15 bases lay in between. This CDR3 region has 15 residues. CDR3 nucleotides: TGTGCCATCAGAGAACGGGACTCCCCCACAGATACGCAGTATTTT. Amino acids: CAIRERDSPTDTQYF.

This clonotype was seen many times. This rearrangement joins TRBV6-5 to TRBJ1-1; D remains unclear. The CDR3 spans 11 residues. CDR1 and CDR2 (germline): MNHEY, SVGAGI. The V gene lost 2 bases and the J gene lost 4 bases, with 2 bases spanning the gap. The CDR3 nucleotides are TGTGCCAGCAGTTACCTCACTGAAGCTTTCTTT. This translates into CASSYLTEAFF.

The rearrangement uses TRBV18 and TRBJ2-3; D is uncertain. The CDR3 is 14 amino acids. Trimming took 3 bases from V and 0 from J, leaving 7 bases between them. Germline assignment: CDR1 KGHSH and CDR2 LQKENI. The CDR3 loop is CASSPAASTDTQYF. The CDR3 nucleotides are TGTGCCAGCTCACCTGCGGCTAGCACAGATACGCAGTATTTT. Complete variable domain (other parts from reference TRBV18 and TRBJ2-3): NAGVMQNPRHLVRRRGQEARLRCSPMKGHSHVYWYRQLPEEGLKFMVYLQKENIIDESGMPKERFSAEFPKEGPSILRIQQVVRGDSAAYFCASSPAASTDTQYFGPGTRLTVL.

This clonotype showed up just a few times. CDR3 loop: CASSRHTGGTEAFF. The CDR3 region has the DNA TGTGCCAGCAGCAGACATACAGGGGGCACTGAAGCTTTCTTT. The chain joins TRBV7-9 to TRBJ1-1; 8 bases agree with TRBD1. Germline CDR1 is SEHNR and CDR2 is FQNEAQ (reference sequence). The junction had 6 bases not matched to a gene; V was cut back by 5 bases and J by 4 bases. The CDR3 contains 14 residues.

Ten or more counts support this clonotype. The chain is built from TRBV29-1 and TRBJ1-2; 7 nucleotides line up with TRBD1. Trimming removed 0 bases from V and 3 bases from J; junction bases left unmatched: 10. CDR1 is SQVTM and CDR2 is ANQGSEA in the germline V gene. The CDR3 has 16 amino acids. The CDR3 loop reads CSVEDHKEGADYGYTF. Here the CDR3 DNA reads TGCAGCGTTGAAGATCATAAAGAGGGGGCGGACTATGGCTACACCTTC. Full variable domain (remainder filled in from reference TRBV29-1 and TRBJ1-2): SAVISQKPSRDICQRGTSLTIQCQVDSQVTMMFWYRQQPGQSLTLIATANQGSEATYESGFVIDKFPISRPNLTFSTLTVSNMSPEDSSIYLCSVEDHKEGADYGYTFGSGTRLTVV.

This clonotype has a count of ten or more. V gene TRBV7-8 combines with J gene TRBJ2-3, with D possibly being TRBD2 (6 bases). This CDR3 is 17 amino acids long. Germline loops: CDR1 SGHVS, CDR2 FQNEAQ. Trimming stripped 5 bases from V and 3 bases from J, with 21 bases between. CDR3: CASSASRTGVATDTQYF. CDR3 nucleotide sequence: TGTGCCAGCAGCGCCAGCAGGACGGGGGTAGCGACAGATACGCAGTATTTT. The entire variable domain, with the rest obtained from reference TRBV7-8 and TRBJ2-3, is as follows: GAGVSQSPRYKVAKRGQDVALRCDPISGHVSLFWYQQALGQGPEFLTYFQNEAQLDKSGLPSDRFFAERPEGSVSTLKIQRTQQEDSAVYLCASSASRTGVATDTQYFGPGTRLTVL.

The rearrangement uses TRBV20-1 and TRBJ2-7; D remains unclear. The CDR3 has 14 residues. Germline loops: CDR1 DFQATT, CDR2 SNEGSKA (reference sequence). The ends were cut back, 0 bases at V and 7 bases at J, with 16 bases in the middle. The DNA for the CDR3 is TGCAGTGCTAGAGACTCTCCTACCCCTAGGGAGCAGTACTTC. As protein: CSARDSPTPREQYF.

This clonotype has a count of ten or more. This chain joins TRBV5-6 and TRBJ2-4; TRBD1 matches at 7 bases. The CDR3 consists of 12 residues. The germline V gene has CDR1 SGHDT and CDR2 YYEEEE. Trimming removed 4 bases from V and 11 bases from J; junction bases left unmatched: 6. Written as DNA, the CDR3 is TGTGCCAGCAGCCAAGGACAGGTACTTCAGTACTTC. Protein: CASSQGQVLQYF.

Ten or more counts support this clonotype. V usage is TRBV11-2 and J usage is TRBJ1-5, with TRBD1 as a possible D gene (5 bases). Germline CDR1 is SGHAT and CDR2 is FQNNGV. The CDR3 totals 18 residues. Trimming cost V 1 base and J 0 bases, with 16 bases left between them. CDR3 residues: CASSLGQGLRVSNQPQHF. CDR3 DNA sequence: TGTGCCAGCAGCTTAGGGCAGGGTCTTCGGGTTAGCAATCAGCCCCAGCATTTT.

The sample holds a few counts of this clonotype. The chain is built from TRBV18 and TRBJ2-6; D gene unclear. V lost 2 bases to trimming and J lost 0 bases, with 8 bases between them. CDR1 is KGHSH and CDR2 is LQKENI in the germline V gene. CDR3 length equals 16 residues. CDR3 in amino acids: CASSPVGGSGANVLTF. As DNA, the CDR3 is TGTGCCAGCTCACCAGTGGGTGGCTCTGGGGCCAACGTCCTGACTTTC.

This chain uses TRBV27 with TRBJ2-1, with 10 bases that match TRBD2. The CDR3 runs to 14 residues. Germline values: CDR1 MNHEY, CDR2 SMNVEV (reference sequence). Germline trimming cut 6 bases from V and 5 bases from J; bases unmatched to any gene: 4. CDR3 in amino acids: CASRPGLANNEQFF. The CDR3, as DNA: TGTGCCAGCAGACCGGGACTAGCGAACAATGAGCAGTTCTTC.

Of note for this clonotype: Sequence at one end of the junction differs from germline and may be a read error. The chain joins TRBV7-6 to TRBJ1-1, with D tentatively TRBD1 (5 bases). The CDR3 covers 12 residues. CDR1 is SGHVS and CDR2 is FNYEAQ in the germline V gene. CDR3 DNA sequence: TGTGCCAGCAGCCTCCAGCGGGACGGACAAATCTTT. Protein product: CASSLQRDGQIF. Using reference TRBV7-6 and TRBJ1-1 for the parts outside the CDR3, the full variable domain is GAGVSQSPRYKVTKRGQDVALRCDPISGHVSLYWYRQALGQGPEFLTYFNYEAQQDKSGLPNDRFSAERPEGSISTLTIQRTEQRDSAMYRCASSLQRDGQIFGQGTRLTVV.

This clonotype was picked up many times. The chain is built from TRBV20-1 and TRBJ2-2; D ambiguous. CDR1 DFQATT and CDR2 SNEGSKA come from the germline V gene (reference sequence). This CDR3 is 16 amino acids long. V was trimmed by 3 bases and J by 4 bases, leaving 18 bases between them. The CDR3 loop is CSASRQVVRGTGELFF. The CDR3 DNA follows: TGCAGTGCTAGTCGGCAGGTAGTACGCGGCACCGGGGAGCTGTTTTTT.

This clonotype showed up many times. A read error is likely, as this CDR3 ends without the conserved phenylalanine or tryptophan. The DNA is omitted, as the CDR3 cannot be located on it reliably, and the CDR3 follows TCRdb's listing. The chain uses TRBV7-9 and TRBJ2-1. Germline V gene data show CDR1 as SEHNR and CDR2 as FQNEAQ (reference sequence). The CDR3 numbers 14 amino acids, ends counted. The CDR3 sequence is CASSSDHLDGRIAL.